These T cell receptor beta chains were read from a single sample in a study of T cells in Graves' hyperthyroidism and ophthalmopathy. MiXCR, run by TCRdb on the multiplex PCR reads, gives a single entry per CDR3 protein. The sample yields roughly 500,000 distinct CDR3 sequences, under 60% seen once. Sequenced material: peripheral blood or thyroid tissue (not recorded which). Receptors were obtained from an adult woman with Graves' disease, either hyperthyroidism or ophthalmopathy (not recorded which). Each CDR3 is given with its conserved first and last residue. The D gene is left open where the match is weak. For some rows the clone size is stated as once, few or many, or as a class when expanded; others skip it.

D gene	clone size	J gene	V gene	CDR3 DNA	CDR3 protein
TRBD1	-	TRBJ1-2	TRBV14	TGTGCCAGCAGCCAAGGAATCCGGGACAGGGTCAACTATGGCTACACCTTC	CASSQGIRDRVNYGYTF
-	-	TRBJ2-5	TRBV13	TGTGCCAGCAGCCGGGGGCTCCCGGCGACGGAGACCCAGTACTTC	CASSRGLPATETQYF
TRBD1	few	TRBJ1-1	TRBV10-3	TGTGCCACAGTGGGACAGCTGAACACTGAAGCTTTCTTT	CATVGQLNTEAFF
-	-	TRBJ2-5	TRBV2	TGTGCCAGCAGCCCGGGACGGACAGTCCAAGAGACCCAGTACTTC	CASSPGRTVQETQYF
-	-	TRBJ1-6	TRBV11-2	TGTGCCAGCAGCTCACCACCGAGTAGGTCACCCCTCCACTTT	CASSSPPSRSPLHF
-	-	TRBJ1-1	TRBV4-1	TGCGCCAGCAGCCAAGCGCAAGCGTTGGGCACCTTGAACACTGAAGCTTTCTTT	CASSQAQALGTLNTEAFF
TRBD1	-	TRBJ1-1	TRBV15	TGTGCCACCAGCAGAGGAATGACAGGGGGGGACACTGAAGCTTTCTTT	CATSRGMTGGDTEAFF
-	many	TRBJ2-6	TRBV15	TGTGCCACCAGCAGAGATACCGGGACAAGCTTATCTGGGGCCAACGTCCTGACTTTC	CATSRDTGTSLSGANVLTF
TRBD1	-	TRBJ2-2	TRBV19	TGTGCCAGTAGTCGGACAGGGGGTGGGCCCGGGGAGCTGTTTTTT	CASSRTGGGPGELFF
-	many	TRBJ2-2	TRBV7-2	TGTGCCAGCAGCCGGCAAAGGACCGGGGAGCTGTTTTTT	CASSRQRTGELFF
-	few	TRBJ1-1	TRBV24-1	TGTGCCAGCACCAGGGAGCGCACTGAAGCTTTCTTT	CASTRERTEAFF
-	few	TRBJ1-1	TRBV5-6	TGTGCCAGCAGCCACCGGGTCGGCAGCCGGGCTCAACTTGAAGCTTTCTTT	CASSHRVGSRAQLEAFF
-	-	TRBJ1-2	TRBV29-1	TGCAGCGCCAGGGCTCTAGATGGCTACACCTTC	CSARALDGYTF
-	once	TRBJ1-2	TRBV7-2	TGTGCCAGCAGCATCTCGGGCCGAAAACCCTATGGCTACACCTTC	CASSISGRKPYGYTF
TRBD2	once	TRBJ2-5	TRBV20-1	TGCAGTGCTAGTGGACTAGCGATGGAGACCCAGTACTTC	CSASGLAMETQYF
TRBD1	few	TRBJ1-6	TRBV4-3	TGCGCCAGCGGACGGGGGACAGGGTTCTATTCACCCCTCCACTTT	CASGRGTGFYSPLHF
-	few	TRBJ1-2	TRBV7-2	TGTGCCAGCAGCTATCCGGGGAGGAACTATGGCTACACCTTC	CASSYPGRNYGYTF
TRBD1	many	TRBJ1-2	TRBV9	TGTGCCAGCACCTTTACTCTGACAGGGGCCTCTGGCTACACCTTC	CASTFTLTGASGYTF
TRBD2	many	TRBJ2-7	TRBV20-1	TGCAGTGCTCGTCCGGAACTATCCCTGGGGGACTACCCCCGCTACGAGCAGTACTTC	CSARPELSLGDYPRYEQYF
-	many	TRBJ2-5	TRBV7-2	TGTGCCAGCAGACTACAGGGAGGGCAATTAGAGACCCAGTACTTC	CASRLQGGQLETQYF
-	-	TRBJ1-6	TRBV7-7	TGTGCTAGCAGCTTAGAGAGGTCTTCACCCCTCCACTTT	CASSLERSSPLHF
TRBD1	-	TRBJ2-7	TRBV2	TGTGCCATCCCAGGGGACAGGGACGAGCAGTACTTC	CAIPGDRDEQYF
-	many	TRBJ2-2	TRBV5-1	TGCGCCAGCACCTTCCGTGACAGTTCCTTCGGGGAGCTGTTTTTT	CASTFRDSSFGELFF
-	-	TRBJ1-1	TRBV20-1	TGCAGTGCCCCGGGGCAAGAAACTGAAGCTTTCTTT	CSAPGQETEAFF
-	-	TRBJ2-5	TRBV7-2	TGTGCCAGCAGCTCAGCCCGGGGAGAGACCCAGTACTTC	CASSSARGETQYF
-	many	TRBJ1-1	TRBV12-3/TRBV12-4	TGTGCCAGCAGTTTCACAGGGCTGGACACTGAAGCTTTCTTT	CASSFTGLDTEAFF
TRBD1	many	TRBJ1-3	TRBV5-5	TGTGCCAGCAGCTTAGAGGTGGCAGGGGGCCTACCGCCGCTTGGAAACACCATATATTTT	CASSLEVAGGLPPLGNTIYF
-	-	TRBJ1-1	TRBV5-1	TGCGCCAGCAGCTTGGCCGGTTATGGGGGCACTGAAGCTTTCTTT	CASSLAGYGGTEAFF
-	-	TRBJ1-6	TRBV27	TGTGCCAGCAGTTTATCAGGGCCGACATTTTATAATTCACCCCTCCACTTT	CASSLSGPTFYNSPLHF
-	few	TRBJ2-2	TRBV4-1	TGCGCCAGCAGCCCCTCCCGCTGGGCGAACACCGGGGAGCTGTTTTTT	CASSPSRWANTGELFF
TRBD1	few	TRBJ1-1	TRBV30	TGTGCCTGGACAGGGGGCATGAACACTGAAGCTTTCTTT	CAWTGGMNTEAFF
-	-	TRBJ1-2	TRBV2	TGTGCCAGCAGCTTATCCCTAGCGGGAGTCTATGGCTACACCTTC	CASSLSLAGVYGYTF
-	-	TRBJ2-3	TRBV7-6	TGTGCCAGCAGCCCGATATCGGGTGGCTACAGGGCTGAACGCACAGATACGCAGTATTTT	CASSPISGGYRAERTDTQYF
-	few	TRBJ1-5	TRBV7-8	TGTGCCAGCCGCATCGGGGGAGGTCAGCCCCAGCATTTT	CASRIGGGQPQHF
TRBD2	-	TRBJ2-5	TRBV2	TGTGCCAGCCTACTAGCGGGGGGGTTCGAGACCCAGTACTTC	CASLLAGGFETQYF
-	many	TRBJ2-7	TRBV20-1	TGCAGTGTGCAGGGGACTACCCCGAGCTCCTACGAGCAGTACTTC	CSVQGTTPSSYEQYF
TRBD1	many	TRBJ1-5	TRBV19	TGTGCCAGTAGTACCATACAGGGGGAGGGTTCTCAGCCCCAGCATTTT	CASSTIQGEGSQPQHF
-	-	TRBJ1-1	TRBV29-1	TGCAGCGGTGACACGGGACTCCGGGCCACTGAAGCTTTCTTT	CSGDTGLRATEAFF
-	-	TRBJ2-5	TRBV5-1	TGCGCCAGCAGCGGCGGACAACTAGAAGAGACCCAGTACTTC	CASSGGQLEETQYF
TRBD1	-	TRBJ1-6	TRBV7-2	TGTGCCAGCAGCTCCGTAGGGACAGGGTATTCACCCCTCCACTTT	CASSSVGTGYSPLHF
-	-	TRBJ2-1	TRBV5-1	TGCGCCAGCAGTCTCGGCGAGACTGAGCAGTTCTTC	CASSLGETEQFF
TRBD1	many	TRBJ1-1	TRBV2	TGTGCCAGCATAGGGACAGCGAACACTGAAGCTTTCTTT	CASIGTANTEAFF
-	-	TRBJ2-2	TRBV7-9	TGTGCCAGCAGCCCCCTAAACCTGGCTCAGAACACTGGGGAGCTGTTTTTT	CASSPLNLAQNTGELFF
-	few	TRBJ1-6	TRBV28	TGTGCCAGCAGTTTGAACAGGGAGAATTCACCCCTCCACTTT	CASSLNRENSPLHF
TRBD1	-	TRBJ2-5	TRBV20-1	TGCAGTGCTAGAGACCTGGGACAGGGAGGAGAGACCCAGTACTTC	CSARDLGQGGETQYF
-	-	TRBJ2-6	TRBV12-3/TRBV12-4	TGTGCCAGCAGTTCGGGACGGGCGAACACTGAAGCTTTC	CASSSGRANTEAF